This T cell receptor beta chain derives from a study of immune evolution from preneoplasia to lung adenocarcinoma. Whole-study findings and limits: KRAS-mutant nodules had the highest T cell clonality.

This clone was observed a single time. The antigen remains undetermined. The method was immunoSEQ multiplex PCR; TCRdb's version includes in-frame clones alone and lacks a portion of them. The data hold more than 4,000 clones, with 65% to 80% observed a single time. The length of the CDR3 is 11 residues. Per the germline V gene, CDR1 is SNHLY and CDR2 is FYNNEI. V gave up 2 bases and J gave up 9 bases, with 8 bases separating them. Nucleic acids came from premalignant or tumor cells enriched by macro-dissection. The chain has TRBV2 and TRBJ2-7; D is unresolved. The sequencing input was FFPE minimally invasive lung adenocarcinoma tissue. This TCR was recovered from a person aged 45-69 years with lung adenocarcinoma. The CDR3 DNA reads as TGTGCCAGCAGTGAACTATCCGTGCAGTACTTC. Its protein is CASSELSVQYF.